The 15 T cell receptor beta chains presented below share a single source sample, sequenced in a study of graft-versus-host responses after intestinal transplantation. Here immunoSEQ multiplex PCR was the method, and the copy in TCRdb shows in-frame clones only, minus some. The sample includes 35,000 to 50,000 clones, 93% of them seen just once. No antigen has been identified for these receptors. Sequencing was performed on unstimulated CD8+ T cells sorted from spleen or lymph node cells, taken before transplant. The receptor set was obtained from a human donor who was the organ donor for an intestinal transplant.

This rearrangement joins TRBV5-5 to TRBJ1-4; D is undetermined. V dropped 0 bases and J dropped 8 bases, with 17 bases sitting between them. The CDR3 is 16 amino acids. In germline, CDR1 is SGHKS, CDR2 YYEKEE (reference sequence). The DNA of the CDR3 is TGTGCCAGCAGCTTGGAAGGGTACGGAGTTAGGGAAAAACTGTTTTTT. Translating gives CASSLEGYGVREKLFF.

This sequence joins TRBV28 and TRBJ2-7; maybe TRBD2 (7 bases). Germline loops: CDR1 MDHEN, CDR2 SYDVKM. V lost 5 bases and J 5 bases, leaving 25 bases between the germline ends. The CDR3 runs 17 residues. The CDR3 loop reads CASSITGPRAGPNEQYF. The DNA for the CDR3 is TGTGCCAGCAGTATAACAGGGCCGAGAGCGGGGCCCAACGAGCAGTACTTC.

The chain carries TRBV4-2 and TRBJ2-3, with TRBD2 identical over 11 bases. V was clipped by 4 bases and J by 12 bases; unmatched bases: 15. The V gene's germline CDR1 is LGHNA and CDR2 YNFKEQ. The CDR3 has 16 residues. CDR3 bases: TGTGCCAGCAGCCCCGGGACTAGCGGATCTCAAACGGTCCAGTATTTT. Its protein product is CASSPGTSGSQTVQYF.

A remark on this clone: Sequence at one end of the junction differs from germline and may be a read error. V usage is TRBV11-2 and J usage is TRBJ2-2; D gene uncertain. The CDR3 covers 11 residues. In germline, CDR1 is SGHAT, CDR2 FQNNGV. The CDR3 sequence: CASSPTEELFF. CDR3 coding DNA: TGTGCCAGCAGCCCCACCGAGGAGCTGTTTTTT.

A few counts support this clone. Sequence at one end of the junction differs from germline and may be a read error. The V and J genes are TRBV5-8 and TRBJ1-1; D perhaps matches TRBD1 (6 bases). Germline CDR1 reads SGHTS; CDR2 reads YDEGEE. The CDR3 runs to 11 residues. The CDR3 here is CASSLTQGDGF. In DNA form, the CDR3 reads TGTGCCAGCAGCTTGACACAGGGAGACGGGTTT.

The gene calls are TRBV19 and TRBJ2-1; either TRBD1 or TRBD2 may supply D (5 bases each). CDR1 is LNHDA and CDR2 is SQIVND in the germline V gene (reference sequence). Deletions cut 1 base from V and 3 bases from J, with 13 bases between. The CDR3 spans 16 residues. The CDR3 here is CASSIVGDFGYNEQFF. The CDR3 region has the DNA TGTGCCAGTAGTATAGTGGGGGATTTCGGCTACAATGAGCAGTTCTTC.

The count of this clone is one. V and J are TRBV28 and TRBJ2-1; possibly TRBD2 for D (5 bases). This CDR3 region has 14 residues. Germline values: CDR1 MDHEN, CDR2 SYDVKM. Trimming took 7 bases from V and 6 from J, leaving 16 bases between them. CDR3 sequence reads: CASKFAGGGNEQFF. The CDR3 DNA reads as TGTGCCAGCAAGTTTGCGGGCGGCGGCAATGAGCAGTTCTTC.

V gene TRBV4-3 combines with J gene TRBJ2-3, with 8 bases matching TRBD2. CDR3 length equals 17 residues. Germline values: CDR1 LGHNA, CDR2 YSLEER. V shed 0 bases, J shed 4 bases, and the junction held 9 bases outside the gene matches. The CDR3 is CASSQDGGLGVSDTQYF. The CDR3 DNA follows: TGCGCCAGCAGCCAAGATGGGGGACTAGGGGTTTCAGATACGCAGTATTTT.

The CDR3 loop is CASSFRGEAYGYTF. In nucleotides, the CDR3 is TGTGCCAGCAGTTTCAGAGGGGAGGCGTATGGCTACACCTTC. The chain joins TRBV28 to TRBJ1-2; maybe TRBD1 (5 bases). The CDR3 has 14 amino acids. The germline V gene has CDR1 MDHEN and CDR2 SYDVKM. V gave up 3 bases and J gave up 5 bases, with 13 bases separating them.

The chain has TRBV7-2 and TRBJ2-2, with 14 bases aligning to TRBD2. The CDR3 sequence is 19 residues long. Trimming cost V 0 bases and J 3 bases; bases outside gene matches: 6. In germline, CDR1 is SGHTA, CDR2 FQGNSA. CDR3 sequence reads: CASSLATGLAGDDTGELFF. Written as DNA, the CDR3 is TGTGCCAGCAGCTTAGCGACGGGACTAGCGGGAGACGACACCGGGGAGCTGTTTTTT.

In its sample, this clone was seen once. This chain connects TRBV28 to TRBJ2-2; D may correspond to TRBD1 or TRBD2 (5 bases each). The V gene lost 3 bases and the J gene lost 3 bases, with 17 bases spanning the gap. The germline V gene encodes CDR1 MDHEN and CDR2 SYDVKM. This CDR3 is 17 amino acids long. DNA of the CDR3: TGTGCCAGCAGTTTGGGAGACGTCAGGGACCACACCGGGGAGCTGTTTTTT. Its protein product is CASSLGDVRDHTGELFF. Drawing the rest from reference TRBV28 and TRBJ2-2, the complete variable domain is DVKVTQSSRYLVKRTGEKVFLECVQDMDHENMFWYRQDPGLGLRLIYFSYDVKMKEKGDIPEGYSVSREKKERFSLILESASTNQTSMYLCASSLGDVRDHTGELFFGEGSRLTVL.

The rearrangement links TRBV7-2 to TRBJ2-7, with a tentative D call TRBD2 (6 bases). V was pared by 5 bases and J by 2 bases, with 22 bases between. Germline V gene lookup returns CDR1 SGHTA and CDR2 FQGNSA. The CDR3 has 17 residues. CDR3 coding DNA: TGTGCCAGCAGCCAGCGAGGGCCCGGGACTCCGCCCTACGAGCAGTACTTC. Protein sequence: CASSQRGPGTPPYEQYF.

The chain is built from TRBV5-3 and TRBJ2-3; 10 bases map to TRBD2. TRBV5-3 qualifies as an ORF whose function is uncertain. The junction had 8 bases not matched to a gene; V was cut back by 5 bases and J by 2 bases. This CDR3 comprises 16 residues. The CDR3 spells CARRAASGSYTDTQYF. The CDR3 DNA reads as TGTGCCAGAAGGGCTGCTAGCGGGAGTTACACAGATACGCAGTATTTT.

This rearrangement joins TRBV9 to TRBJ2-3; TRBD1 aligns across 7 bases. The J segment lost 2 bases and the V segment lost 5 bases, leaving 8 bases of the junction unmatched. Germline V gives CDR1 SGDLS, CDR2 YYNGEE. The CDR3 is 15 amino acids. The CDR3 reads CASSFRQGITDTQYF. DNA of the CDR3: TGTGCCAGCAGTTTTAGACAGGGAATCACAGATACGCAGTATTTT.

The genes are TRBV4-3 and TRBJ2-7, with D possibly being TRBD2 (5 bases). Looked up from germline, CDR1 is LGHNA and CDR2 is YSLEER. CDR3 size: 14 residues. Trimming removed 0 bases at V and 2 bases at J, with 8 bases between. The CDR3 loop reads CASSQDSGTYEQYF. Written as DNA, the CDR3 is TGCGCCAGCAGCCAAGATTCCGGGACCTACGAGCAGTACTTC.